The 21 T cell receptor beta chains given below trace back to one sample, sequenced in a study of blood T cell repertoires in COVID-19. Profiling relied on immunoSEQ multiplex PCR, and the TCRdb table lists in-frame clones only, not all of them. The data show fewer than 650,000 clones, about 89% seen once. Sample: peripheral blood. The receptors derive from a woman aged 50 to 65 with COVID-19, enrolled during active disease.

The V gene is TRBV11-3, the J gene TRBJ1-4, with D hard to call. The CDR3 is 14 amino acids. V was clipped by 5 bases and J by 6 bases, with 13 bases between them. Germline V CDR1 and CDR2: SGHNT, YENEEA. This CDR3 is CASSPGPGDEKLFF. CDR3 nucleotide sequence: TGTGCCAGCAGCCCTGGACCGGGAGATGAAAAACTGTTTTTT.

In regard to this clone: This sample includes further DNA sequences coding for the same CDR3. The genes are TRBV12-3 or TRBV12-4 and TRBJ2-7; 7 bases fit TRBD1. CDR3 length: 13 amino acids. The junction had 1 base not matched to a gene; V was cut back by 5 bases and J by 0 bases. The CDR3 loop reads CASSRDSSYEQYF. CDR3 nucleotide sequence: TGTGCCAGCAGTAGGGACAGCTCCTACGAGCAGTACTTC.

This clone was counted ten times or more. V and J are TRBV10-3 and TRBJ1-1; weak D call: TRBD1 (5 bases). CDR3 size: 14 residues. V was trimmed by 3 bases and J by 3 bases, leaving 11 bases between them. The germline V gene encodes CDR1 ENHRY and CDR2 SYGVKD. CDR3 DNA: TGTGCCATCAGTGACCCAGGGAGGGACACTGAAGCTTTCTTT. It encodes CAISDPGRDTEAFF.

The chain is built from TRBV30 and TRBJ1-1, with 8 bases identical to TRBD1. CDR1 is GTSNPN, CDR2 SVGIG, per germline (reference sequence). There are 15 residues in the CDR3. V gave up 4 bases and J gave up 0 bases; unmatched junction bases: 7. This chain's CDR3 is CAWTYRGSLNTEAFF. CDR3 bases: TGTGCCTGGACTTACAGGGGGAGTCTGAACACTGAAGCTTTCTTT. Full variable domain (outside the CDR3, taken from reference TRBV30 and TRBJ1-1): SQTIHQWPATLVQPVGSPLSLECTVEGTSNPNLYWYRQAAGRGLQLLFYSVGIGQISSEVPQNLSASRPQDRQFILSSKKLLLSDSGFYLCAWTYRGSLNTEAFFGQGTRLTVV.

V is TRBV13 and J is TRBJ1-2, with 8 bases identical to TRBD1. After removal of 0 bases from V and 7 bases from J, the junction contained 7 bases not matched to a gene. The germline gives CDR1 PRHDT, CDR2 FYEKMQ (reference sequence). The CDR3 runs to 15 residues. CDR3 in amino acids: CASSLGAGGLLGYTF. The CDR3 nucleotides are TGTGCCAGCAGCTTAGGGGCAGGGGGCTTGCTTGGCTACACCTTC.

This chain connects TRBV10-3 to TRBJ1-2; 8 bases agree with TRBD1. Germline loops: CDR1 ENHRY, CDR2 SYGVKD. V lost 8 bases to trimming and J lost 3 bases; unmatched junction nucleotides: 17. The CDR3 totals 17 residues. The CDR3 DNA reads TGTGCCATCCGCCCGACAGGGGTTCCCGACACCCACTATGGCTACACCTTC. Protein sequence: CAIRPTGVPDTHYGYTF.

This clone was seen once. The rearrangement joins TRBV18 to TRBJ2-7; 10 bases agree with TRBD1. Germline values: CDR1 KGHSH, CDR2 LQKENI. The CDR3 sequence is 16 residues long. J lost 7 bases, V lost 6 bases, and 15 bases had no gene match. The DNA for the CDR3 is TGTGCCAGCTCCCCAACCCTGGGACAGGGGTCACGGGAGCAGTACTTC. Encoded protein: CASSPTLGQGSREQYF.

The CDR3 region has the DNA TGTGCCAGCAGCTCCTACAGGGGACAACAATACGAGCAGTACTTC. Its translation: CASSSYRGQQYEQYF. The chain couples TRBV7-9 to TRBJ2-7; TRBD1 aligns across 7 bases. Germline loops: CDR1 SEHNR, CDR2 FQNEAQ (reference sequence). J was trimmed by 4 bases and V by 4 bases; bases with no gene match: 10. The CDR3 totals 15 residues.

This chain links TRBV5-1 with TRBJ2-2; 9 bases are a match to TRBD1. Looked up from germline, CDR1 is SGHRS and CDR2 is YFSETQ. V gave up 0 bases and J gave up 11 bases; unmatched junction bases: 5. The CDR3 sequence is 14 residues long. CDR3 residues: CASSLVQGAYELFF. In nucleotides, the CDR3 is TGCGCCAGCAGCTTGGTACAGGGGGCCTATGAGCTGTTTTTT.

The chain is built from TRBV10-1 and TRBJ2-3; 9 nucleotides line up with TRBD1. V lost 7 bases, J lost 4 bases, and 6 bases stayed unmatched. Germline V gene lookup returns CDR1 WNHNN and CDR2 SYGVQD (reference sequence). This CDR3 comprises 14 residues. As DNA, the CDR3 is TGCGCCAGCAAGGGGGACAGGGCTGCAGATACGCAGTATTTT. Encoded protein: CASKGDRAADTQYF.

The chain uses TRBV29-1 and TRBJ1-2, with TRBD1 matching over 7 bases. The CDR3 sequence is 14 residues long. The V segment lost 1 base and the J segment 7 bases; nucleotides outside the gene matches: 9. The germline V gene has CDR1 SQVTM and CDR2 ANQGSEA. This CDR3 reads CSVEVKGAMAGYTF. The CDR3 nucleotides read TGCAGCGTTGAAGTGAAGGGGGCAATGGCTGGCTACACCTTC. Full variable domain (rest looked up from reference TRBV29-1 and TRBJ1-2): SAVISQKPSRDICQRGTSLTIQCQVDSQVTMMFWYRQQPGQSLTLIATANQGSEATYESGFVIDKFPISRPNLTFSTLTVSNMSPEDSSIYLCSVEVKGAMAGYTFGSGTRLTVV.

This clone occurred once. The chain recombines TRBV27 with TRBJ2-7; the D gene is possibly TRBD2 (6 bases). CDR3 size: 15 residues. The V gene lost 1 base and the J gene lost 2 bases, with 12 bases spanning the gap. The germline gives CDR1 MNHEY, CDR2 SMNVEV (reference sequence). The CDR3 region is CASSLYSGDPYEQYF. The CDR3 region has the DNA TGTGCCAGCAGTTTATATAGCGGAGATCCCTACGAGCAGTACTTC.

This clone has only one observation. The CDR3 nucleotides read TGTGCCAGCAGCTTAGATCGTGGCAGTCAAAATGAGCAGTTCTTC. It is translated as CASSLDRGSQNEQFF. This sequence joins TRBV11-2 and TRBJ2-1; D not resolved. Trimming left V 0 bases short and J 7 bases short, with 13 bases between. The CDR3 is made up of 15 amino acids. The germline V gene has CDR1 SGHAT and CDR2 FQNNGV.

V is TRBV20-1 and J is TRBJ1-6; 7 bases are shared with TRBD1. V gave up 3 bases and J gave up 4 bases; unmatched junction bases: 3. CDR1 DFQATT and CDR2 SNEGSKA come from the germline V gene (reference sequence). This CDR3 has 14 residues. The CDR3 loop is CSASPGQYNSPLHF. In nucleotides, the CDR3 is TGCAGTGCTAGTCCGGGACAGTATAATTCACCCCTCCACTTT.

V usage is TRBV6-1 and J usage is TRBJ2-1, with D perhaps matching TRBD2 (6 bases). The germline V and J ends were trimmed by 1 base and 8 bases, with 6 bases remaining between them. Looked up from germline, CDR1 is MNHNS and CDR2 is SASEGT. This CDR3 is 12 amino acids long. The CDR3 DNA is TGTGCCAGCAGTGAAGGGGGGGATGAGCAGTTCTTC. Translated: CASSEGGDEQFF.

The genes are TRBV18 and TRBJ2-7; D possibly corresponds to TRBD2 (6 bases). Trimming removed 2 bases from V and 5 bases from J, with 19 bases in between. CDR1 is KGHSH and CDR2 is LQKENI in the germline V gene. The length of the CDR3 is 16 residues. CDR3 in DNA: TGTGCCAGCTCACCATCAGGCGCTTCAGGAGGGAACGAGCAGTACTTC. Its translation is CASSPSGASGGNEQYF.

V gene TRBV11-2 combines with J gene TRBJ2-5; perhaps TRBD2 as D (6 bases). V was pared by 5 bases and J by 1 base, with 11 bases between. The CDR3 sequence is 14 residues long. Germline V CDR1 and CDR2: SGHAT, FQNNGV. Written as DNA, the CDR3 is TGTGCCAGCAGCCCCCTAGCGTCCCAAGAGACCCAGTACTTC. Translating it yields CASSPLASQETQYF.

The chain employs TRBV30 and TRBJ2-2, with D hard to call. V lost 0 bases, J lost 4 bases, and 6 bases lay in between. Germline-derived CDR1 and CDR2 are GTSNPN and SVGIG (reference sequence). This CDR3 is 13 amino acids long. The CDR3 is CAWSVLVTGELFF. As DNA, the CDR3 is TGTGCCTGGAGTGTACTCGTCACCGGGGAGCTGTTTTTT.

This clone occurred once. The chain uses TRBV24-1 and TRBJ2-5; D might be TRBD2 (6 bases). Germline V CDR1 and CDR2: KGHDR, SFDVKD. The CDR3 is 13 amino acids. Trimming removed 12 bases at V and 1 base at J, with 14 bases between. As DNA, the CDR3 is TGTGCCGTCCAGCCGGGGGTCCAAGAGACCCAGTACTTC. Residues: CAVQPGVQETQYF.

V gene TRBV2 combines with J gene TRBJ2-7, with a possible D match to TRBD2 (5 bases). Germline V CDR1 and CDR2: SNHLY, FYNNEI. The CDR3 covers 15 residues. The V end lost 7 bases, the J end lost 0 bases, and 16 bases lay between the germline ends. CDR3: CASITISASSYEQYF. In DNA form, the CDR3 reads TGTGCCAGCATTACTATTAGCGCTAGCTCCTACGAGCAGTACTTC.

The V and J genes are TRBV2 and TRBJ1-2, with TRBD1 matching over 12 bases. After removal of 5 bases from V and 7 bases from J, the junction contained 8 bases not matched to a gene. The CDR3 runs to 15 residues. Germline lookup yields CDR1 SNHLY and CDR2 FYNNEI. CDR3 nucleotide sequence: TGTGCCAGCAGTCCCACGGGACAGGGGGCTGGTGGCTACACCTTC. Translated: CASSPTGQGAGGYTF.